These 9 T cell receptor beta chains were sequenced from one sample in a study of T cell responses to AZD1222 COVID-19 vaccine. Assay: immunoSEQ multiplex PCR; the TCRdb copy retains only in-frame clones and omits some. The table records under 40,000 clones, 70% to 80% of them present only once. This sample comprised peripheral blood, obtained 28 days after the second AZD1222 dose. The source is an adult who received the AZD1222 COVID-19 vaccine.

CDR3: CAGLPGAPMNTEAFF. CDR3 DNA sequence: TGTGCGGGTCTACCGGGGGCCCCCATGAACACTGAAGCTTTCTTT. The chain has TRBV25-1 and TRBJ1-1, with TRBD1 as a possible D gene (6 bases). This CDR3 is 15 amino acids long. Germline V gene sequence: CDR1 MGHDK, CDR2 SYGVNS.

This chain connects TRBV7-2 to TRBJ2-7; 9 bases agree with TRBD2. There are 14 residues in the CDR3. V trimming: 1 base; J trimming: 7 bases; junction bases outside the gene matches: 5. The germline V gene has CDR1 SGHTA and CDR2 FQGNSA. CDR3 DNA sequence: TGTGCCAGCAGCTTAGGCGGGGGGGCGAAGGAGCAGTACTTC. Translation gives CASSLGGGAKEQYF. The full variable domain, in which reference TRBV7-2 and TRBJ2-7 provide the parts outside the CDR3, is GAGVSQSPSNKVTEKGKDVELRCDPISGHTALYWYRQSLGQGLEFLIYFQGNSAPDKSGLPSDRFSAERTGGSVSTLTIQRTQQEDSAVYLCASSLGGGAKEQYFGPGTRLTVT.

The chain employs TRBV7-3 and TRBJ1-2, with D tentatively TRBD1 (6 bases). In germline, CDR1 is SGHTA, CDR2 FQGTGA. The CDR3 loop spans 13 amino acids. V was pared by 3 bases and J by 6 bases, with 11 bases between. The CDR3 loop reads CASSFRPGDGYTF. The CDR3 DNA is TGTGCCAGCAGCTTCAGGCCAGGGGATGGCTACACCTTC.

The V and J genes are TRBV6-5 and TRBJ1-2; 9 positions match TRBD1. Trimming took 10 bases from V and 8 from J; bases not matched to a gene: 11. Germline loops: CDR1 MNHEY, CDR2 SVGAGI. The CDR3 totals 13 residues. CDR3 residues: CAISTGTGLGYTF. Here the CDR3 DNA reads TGTGCCATCAGCACCGGGACAGGGTTGGGCTACACCTTC.

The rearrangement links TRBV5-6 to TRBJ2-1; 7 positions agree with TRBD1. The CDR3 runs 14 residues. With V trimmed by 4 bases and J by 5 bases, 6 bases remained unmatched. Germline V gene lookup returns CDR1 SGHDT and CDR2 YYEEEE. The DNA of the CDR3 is TGTGCCAGCAGCCCCGGGACAGCCAACAATGAGCAGTTCTTC. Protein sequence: CASSPGTANNEQFF.

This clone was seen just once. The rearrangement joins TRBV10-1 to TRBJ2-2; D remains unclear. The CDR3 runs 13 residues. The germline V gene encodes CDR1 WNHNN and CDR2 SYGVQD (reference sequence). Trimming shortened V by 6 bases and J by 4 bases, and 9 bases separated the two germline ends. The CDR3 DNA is TGCGCCAGCAGCGCACAGAGCACCGGGGAGCTGTTTTTT. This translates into CASSAQSTGELFF.

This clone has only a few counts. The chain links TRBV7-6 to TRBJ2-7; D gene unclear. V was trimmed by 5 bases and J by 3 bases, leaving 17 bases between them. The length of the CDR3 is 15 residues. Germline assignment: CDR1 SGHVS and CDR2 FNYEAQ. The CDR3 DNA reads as TGTGCCAGCAGCCCCGACGAGACCGGGTACTACGAGCAGTACGTC. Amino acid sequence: CASSPDETGYYEQYV.

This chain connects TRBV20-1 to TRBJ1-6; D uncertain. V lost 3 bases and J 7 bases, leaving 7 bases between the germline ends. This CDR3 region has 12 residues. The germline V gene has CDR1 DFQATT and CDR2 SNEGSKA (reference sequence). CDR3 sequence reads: CSASGINSPLHF. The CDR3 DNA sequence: TGCAGTGCTAGTGGAATCAATTCACCCCTCCACTTT.

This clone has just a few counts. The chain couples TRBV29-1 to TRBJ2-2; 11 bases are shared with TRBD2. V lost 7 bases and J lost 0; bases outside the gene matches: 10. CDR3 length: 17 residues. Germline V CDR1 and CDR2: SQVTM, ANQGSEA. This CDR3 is CSAGGLAGESNTGELFF. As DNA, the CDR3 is TGCAGCGCCGGAGGACTAGCGGGCGAATCGAACACCGGGGAGCTGTTTTTT.